Listed here are 24 T cell receptor beta chains from one sample, sequenced in a study of T-cell reconstitution after alpha-beta-depleted transplantation in children. Unique molecular identifiers tagged the TCRbeta library. TCRdb reprocessed the PCR reads with MiXCR, giving one entry per CDR3 protein. This table holds hundreds of thousands of distinct CDR3 sequences, roughly a quarter found once. Specimen: PBMCs, mostly from graft donor cells, collected 360 days after TCRalphabeta/CD19-depleted stem cell transplant. The receptors come from a female patient under 10 years old who had a stem cell transplant for congenital amegakaryocytic thrombocytopenia, so the T cells may come from the graft donor.

This sequence joins TRBV4-2 and TRBJ1-1, with TRBD1 as a possible D gene (5 bases). V lost 4 bases and J lost 4, with 16 bases in between. The germline gives CDR1 LGHNA, CDR2 YNFKEQ. The CDR3 has 15 amino acids. CDR3 sequence reads: CASSPVMLQGTEAFF. The CDR3, as DNA: TGTGCCAGCAGCCCAGTCATGCTCCAGGGCACTGAAGCTTTCTTT.

This chain uses TRBV30 with TRBJ2-3; the D gene could be TRBD1 or TRBD2 (6 bases each). V dropped 4 bases and J dropped 6 bases, with 11 bases sitting between them. This CDR3 has 12 amino acids. Germline loops: CDR1 GTSNPN, CDR2 SVGIG (reference sequence). DNA for the CDR3: TGTGCCTGGACCTTAGGGGGGGATACGCAGTATTTT. This encodes CAWTLGGDTQYF. Together with reference TRBV30 and TRBJ2-3, the CDR3 gives the full variable domain: SQTIHQWPATLVQPVGSPLSLECTVEGTSNPNLYWYRQAAGRGLQLLFYSVGIGQISSEVPQNLSASRPQDRQFILSSKKLLLSDSGFYLCAWTLGGDTQYFGPGTRLTVL.

This clonotype was counted many times. V gene TRBV12-3 or TRBV12-4 combines with J gene TRBJ1-1; weak D call: TRBD1 (5 bases). Trimming left V 5 bases short and J 6 bases short, with 16 bases between. CDR3 length: 14 amino acids. The CDR3 DNA reads as TGTGCCAGCAGTACACGGGGCAGCAGTCCTGAAGCTTTCTTT. Translating it yields CASSTRGSSPEAFF.

V and J are TRBV4-2 and TRBJ2-2; either TRBD1 or TRBD2 may supply D (5 bases each). The V gene's germline CDR1 is LGHNA and CDR2 YNFKEQ. Trimming took off 1 base at V and 2 bases at J, with 14 bases between the two ends. The CDR3 contains 17 residues. The CDR3 sequence: CASSQVGTGINTGELFF. The CDR3 DNA sequence: TGTGCCAGCAGCCAAGTCGGGACGGGAATTAACACCGGGGAGCTGTTTTTT.

The chain combines TRBV29-1 with TRBJ2-7; perhaps D is TRBD1 or TRBD2 (5 bases each). The V and J ends lost 3 bases and 0 bases respectively, with 15 bases between them. CDR3 size: 15 residues. The germline V gene encodes CDR1 SQVTM and CDR2 ANQGSEA. Written as DNA, the CDR3 is TGCAGCGTTGACTCAGGTTGGGGGATCTCCTACGAGCAGTACTTC. Protein: CSVDSGWGISYEQYF.

This clonotype came up many times. The V gene is TRBV5-1, the J gene TRBJ2-7, with 9 bases identical to TRBD2. The CDR3 is 15 residues long. Germline V gene lookup returns CDR1 SGHRS and CDR2 YFSETQ. After removal of 2 bases from V and 5 bases from J, the junction contained 8 bases not matched to a gene. CDR3 sequence (DNA): TGCGCCAGCAGCTTCTTAGCGGGAGTAGGGAACGAGCAGTACTTC. Amino acids: CASSFLAGVGNEQYF.

The chain employs TRBV2 and TRBJ2-7, with unresolved D. V lost 2 bases and J lost 6, with 14 bases in between. Germline lookup yields CDR1 SNHLY and CDR2 FYNNEI. The CDR3 is 14 amino acids. CDR3 in amino acids: CASSEPESPLEQYF. Here the CDR3 DNA reads TGTGCCAGCAGTGAACCCGAGTCACCCCTCGAGCAGTACTTC.

A few counts support this clonotype. This rearrangement joins TRBV7-9 to TRBJ1-5; D ambiguous. CDR3 length: 12 residues. Trimming removed 5 bases at V and 9 bases at J, with 11 bases between. Germline V CDR1 and CDR2: SEHNR, FQNEAQ (reference sequence). CDR3 bases: TGTGCCAGCAGCGGGAGAGGTCGGCCCCAGCATTTT. It translates to CASSGRGRPQHF.

This clonotype came up many times. The gene calls are TRBV15 and TRBJ2-3, with TRBD2 matching over 8 bases. Germline CDR1 and CDR2: LNHNV and YYDKDF (reference sequence). V lost 0 bases, J lost 2 bases, and 4 bases stayed unmatched. The CDR3 covers 16 residues. The CDR3 nucleotides read TGTGCCACCAGCAGAGATAGAGCGGGAGTCACAGATACGCAGTATTTT. Its translation is CATSRDRAGVTDTQYF.

This clonotype was observed a few times. This chain links TRBV4-1 with TRBJ2-3; 7 bases align to TRBD1. The junction had 0 bases not matched to a gene; V was cut back by 0 bases and J by 3 bases. Looked up from germline, CDR1 is MGHRA and CDR2 is YSYEKL. The CDR3 is 14 amino acids. This CDR3 reads CASSQETGTDTQYF. The CDR3 region has the DNA TGCGCCAGCAGCCAAGAGACAGGGACAGATACGCAGTATTTT.

This clonotype has a single count. CDR3 DNA sequence: TGCAGTGCTAGTCCCCGGACAGTTTCTCCTGAAGCTTTCTTT. It codes for CSASPRTVSPEAFF. The rearrangement joins TRBV20-1 to TRBJ1-1; tentative D call: TRBD1 (6 bases). The CDR3 sequence is 14 residues long. Trimming took off 3 bases at V and 6 bases at J, with 17 bases between the two ends. CDR1 and CDR2 from the germline V gene are DFQATT and SNEGSKA (reference sequence).

This clonotype has only a few counts. The chain recombines TRBV4-1 with TRBJ1-3; 7 bases align to TRBD1. This CDR3 has 15 amino acids. V shed 2 bases and J 3 bases; nucleotides not matched to a gene: 4. CDR1 is MGHRA and CDR2 is YSYEKL in the germline V gene. CDR3 bases: TGCGCCAGCAGCCAACCTTGGACAGGTGGAAACACCATATATTTT. Translated: CASSQPWTGGNTIYF.

This clonotype appeared a few times. The chain couples TRBV12-3 or TRBV12-4 to TRBJ2-1; D is possibly TRBD1 or TRBD2 (5 bases each). Trimming pared 3 bases from V and 3 bases from J, leaving 12 bases between. The CDR3 runs to 15 residues. CDR3 nucleotide sequence: TGTGCCAGCAGTTTCCCGGGACCAGACTACAATGAGCAGTTCTTC. This codes for CASSFPGPDYNEQFF.

This clonotype was picked up a small number of times. The V call is TRBV4-2, the J call TRBJ2-3, with a possible D match to TRBD2 (6 bases). Deletions cut 4 bases from V and 6 bases from J, with 14 bases between. The CDR3 extends over 14 amino acids. The V gene's germline CDR1 is LGHNA and CDR2 YNFKEQ. The CDR3 DNA reads TGTGCCAGCAGCCGAAGACTAGTTGGTGATACGCAGTATTTT. As protein: CASSRRLVGDTQYF.

The table lists this clonotype with a few counts. The rearrangement uses TRBV5-6 and TRBJ2-1; 12 bases are a match to TRBD2. Germline lookup yields CDR1 SGHDT and CDR2 YYEEEE. The CDR3 consists of 18 residues. V trimming: 4 bases; J trimming: 3 bases; junction bases outside the gene matches: 11. The CDR3 loop is CASSARRLAGVFYNEQFF. The CDR3 region has the DNA TGTGCCAGCAGCGCTAGACGACTAGCGGGAGTTTTCTACAATGAGCAGTTCTTC.

This clonotype appeared many times. This chain joins TRBV4-1 and TRBJ2-3; TRBD1 matches 8 bases. V shed 0 bases, J shed 0 bases, and the junction held 5 bases outside the gene matches. Germline V CDR1 and CDR2: MGHRA, YSYEKL. The length of the CDR3 is 17 residues. The CDR3 spells CASSQDPQGASTDTQYF. As DNA, the CDR3 is TGCGCCAGCAGCCAAGATCCGCAGGGGGCAAGCACAGATACGCAGTATTTT.

This clonotype was detected ten times or more. The CDR3 loop reads CSVVQGLAAEYNEQFF. DNA of the CDR3: TGCAGCGTTGTTCAGGGACTAGCGGCAGAGTACAATGAGCAGTTCTTC. The chain joins TRBV29-1 to TRBJ2-1; 11 bases line up with TRBD2. With V trimmed by 4 bases and J by 4 bases, 9 bases remained unmatched. The CDR3 length is 16 residues. The germline V gene has CDR1 SQVTM and CDR2 ANQGSEA.

This clonotype was observed at least ten times. This chain uses TRBV12-3 or TRBV12-4 with TRBJ1-2; 7 bases fit TRBD1. This CDR3 contains 14 residues. The V and J ends lost 4 bases and 8 bases, in that order; junction bases with no gene match: 10. CDR3 amino acids: CASSWDSPAEGYTF. Here the CDR3 DNA reads TGTGCCAGCAGTTGGGACAGCCCCGCGGAGGGCTACACCTTC.

This clonotype was seen ten or more times. The CDR3, as DNA: TGTGCCAGCAGTTTACTGGGACAGGGGTCTGAAGCTTTCTTT. Protein product: CASSLLGQGSEAFF. This chain uses TRBV12-3 or TRBV12-4 with TRBJ1-1; 10 bases align to TRBD1. After removal of 2 bases from V and 6 bases from J, the junction contained 3 bases not matched to a gene. The CDR3 is 14 amino acids.

The chain uses TRBV12-3 or TRBV12-4 and TRBJ2-2; D assignment may be TRBD1 or TRBD2 (5 bases each). There are 11 residues in the CDR3. V lost 10 bases and J lost 6, with 9 bases in between. The CDR3 nucleotides read TGTGCCACCCAGGGAGCCGGGGAGCTGTTTTTT. Its protein is CATQGAGELFF.

This clonotype was found a few times. The rearrangement uses TRBV20-1 and TRBJ2-1; D is perhaps TRBD2 (6 bases). CDR3 length: 15 residues. Germline V gene sequence: CDR1 DFQATT, CDR2 SNEGSKA (reference sequence). The V end was cut by 5 bases, the J end by 5 bases, with 19 bases between. CDR3 in amino acids: CSAGTGLFNDNEQFF. The CDR3 region has the DNA TGCAGTGCTGGGACGGGACTCTTTAACGACAATGAGCAGTTCTTC.

This CDR3 reads CASSSLAGGDYEQYF. CDR3 bases: TGTGCCAGCAGTTCTCTAGCGGGGGGGGATTACGAGCAGTACTTC. The chain employs TRBV5-5 and TRBJ2-7; TRBD2 matches 12 bases. The CDR3 runs to 15 residues. The V and J ends lost 5 bases and 4 bases, in that order; junction bases with no gene match: 7. The V gene's germline CDR1 is SGHKS and CDR2 YYEKEE (reference sequence).

This clonotype appeared many times. This sequence joins TRBV5-1 and TRBJ2-3; D gene ambiguous. With 2 bases removed from V and 1 base from J, the gap between germline ends came to 8 bases. CDR3 size: 14 residues. Germline loops: CDR1 SGHRS, CDR2 YFSETQ. CDR3 region: CASSFQSGTDTQYF. In nucleotides, the CDR3 is TGCGCCAGCAGCTTCCAGAGCGGCACAGATACGCAGTATTTT. The full variable domain, completed using reference TRBV5-1 and TRBJ2-3, is KAGVTQTPRYLIKTRGQQVTLSCSPISGHRSVSWYQQTPGQGLQFLFEYFSETQRNKGNFPGRFSGRQFSNSRSEMNVSTLELGDSALYLCASSFQSGTDTQYFGPGTRLTVL.

Regarding this clonotype: The final CDR3 position lacks the conserved phenylalanine or tryptophan, pointing to a likely read error. The rearrangement uses TRBV7-8 and TRBJ2-1, with TRBD2 identical over 10 bases. The CDR3 has 18 amino acids. Germline V gives CDR1 SGHVS, CDR2 FQNEAQ. The trim removed 3 bases at V and 0 bases at J, leaving 8 bases unmatched. In DNA, the CDR3 is TGTGCCAGCAGCTTGTTCACTAGCGGGGACTTCTCCTACAATGAGCAGTTCTAC. Translating gives CASSLFTSGDFSYNEQFY.